This T cell receptor (beta chain) was found in a study of beta chain features in type 1 diabetes. On the study more broadly: Analysis included about 100 million sorted cells drawn from all samples.

Germline V gene data show CDR1 as SGHTA and CDR2 as FQGNSA. This CDR3 contains 15 residues. With 5 bases clipped from V and 6 bases from J, the junction kept 12 bases outside the gene matches. The entirety of the isolated RNA underwent reverse transcription, so expressed TCRB transcripts were sequenced. Read counts averaged roughly 4 million for samples of naive, central memory and regulatory T cells. The assay was immunoSEQ multiplex PCR, and TCRdb's table has in-frame clones only and misses some. The table records some 200,000 clones, around 15% of them present only once. As concerns this clone: Its cognate antigen is unknown.

General observations from the study: Cells with high TCR expression could be over-represented when cDNA is sequenced. Among patients, naive, central memory and Treg TCRB repertoires appeared more similar than among healthy donors. Moderate yet significant TCRB CDR3 shortening was seen in Type 1 diabetes patients in all four CD4+ subsets.

This clonotype was sampled from a man aged 30 to 39 with type 1 diabetes. This chain joins TRBV7-2 and TRBJ2-5; 7 nucleotides match TRBD1. Material: naive CD4+ T cells from blood. The CDR3 DNA reads as TGTGCCAGCAGCAGACAGGGCTGGCCGGGTCAGACCCAGTACTTC. Translating it yields CASSRQGWPGQTQYF.